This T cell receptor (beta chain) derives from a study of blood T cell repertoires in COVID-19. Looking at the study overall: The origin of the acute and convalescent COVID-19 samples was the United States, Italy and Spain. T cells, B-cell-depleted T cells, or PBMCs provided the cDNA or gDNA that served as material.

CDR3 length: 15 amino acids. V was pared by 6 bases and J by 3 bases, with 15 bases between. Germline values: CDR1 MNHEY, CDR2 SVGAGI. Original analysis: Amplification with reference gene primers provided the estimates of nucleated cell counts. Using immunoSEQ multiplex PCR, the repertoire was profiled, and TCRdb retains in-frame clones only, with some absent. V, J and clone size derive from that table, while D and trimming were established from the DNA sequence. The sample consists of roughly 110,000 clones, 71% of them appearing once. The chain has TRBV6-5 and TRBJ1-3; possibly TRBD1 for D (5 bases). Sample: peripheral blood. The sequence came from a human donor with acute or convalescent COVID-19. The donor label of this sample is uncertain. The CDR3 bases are TGTGCCAGCAGACCGGGACTCACCAGTGGAAACACCATATATTTT. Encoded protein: CASRPGLTSGNTIYF.